This record looks at one T cell receptor (beta chain) sequence and its context. TCRdb recomputed calls from the PCR reads with MiXCR, one row per CDR3 protein. The table lists approximately 97,000 distinct CDR3 sequences, roughly 26% of them singletons. Germline V gene data show CDR1 as KGHSH and CDR2 as LQKENI. Trimming pared 6 bases from V and 1 base from J, leaving 12 bases between. The CDR3 runs to 14 residues. Based on a CD8+CD4-CCR7+CD45RA+ profile, naive CD8 T cells were sorted. This specimen belongs to a study of molecular identifiers for immune sequencing clone quantification. The wider study: Five aliquots were made in replicates from the RNA of about 20,000 or 100,000 naive CD8 cells, and four were sequenced.

Sequencing was done on a sample of naive CD8+ T cells from blood, with Jurkat cell RNA spiked in. Subset in this sample: FACS-sorted CD8+CD4-CCR7+CD45RA+ naive T cells. This TCR was sampled from a human donor in good health. Some libraries in this study had Jurkat cell RNA spiked in. This chain connects TRBV18 to TRBJ2-5; TRBD1 might be the D (6 bases). CDR3 region: CASSPKDSQETQYF. CDR3 bases: TGTGCCAGCTCGCCAAAGGACAGCCAAGAGACCCAGTACTTC.